This entry features one T cell receptor beta chain sequence. Its antigen remains unknown. Per the germline V gene, CDR1 is SGHRS and CDR2 is YFSETQ. This CDR3 spans 15 amino acids. J was trimmed by 3 bases and V by 4 bases; bases with no gene match: 10. The sample belongs to a study of regulatory T cells in long-lasting Graves disease. Broader study findings: Favored gene segments in persistent disease were TRBV28, TRBJ1-2 and TRBJ2-5.

Time point described: persistent/refractory GD, antithyroid drugs over 5 years with positive TRAb. With RNA extracted from PBMCs as input, the TCR library was made. Diagnoses of Graves' disease were made by American Thyroid Association guidelines. From an endocrinology department in Xi'an, China, came the patients. Construction of TCR beta libraries relied on iRepertoire HTBI primers and on Arm-PCR targeting CDR3 regions. TCRdb independently ran MiXCR on the multiplex PCR reads; one entry per CDR3 protein. The sample holds a few hundred thousand distinct CDR3 sequences, roughly 22% seen once. The sequencing here drew on peripheral blood mononuclear cells (PBMCs), taken when the disease was refractory, from a patient treated with antithyroid drugs. The chain recombines TRBV5-1 with TRBJ2-7; 7 bases are shared with TRBD2. The clonotype was recovered from a female donor with Graves disease. Here the CDR3 reads CASSRSGPGNYEQYF. CDR3 sequence (DNA): TGCGCCAGCAGCCGTAGCGGGCCTGGGAACTACGAGCAGTACTTC.